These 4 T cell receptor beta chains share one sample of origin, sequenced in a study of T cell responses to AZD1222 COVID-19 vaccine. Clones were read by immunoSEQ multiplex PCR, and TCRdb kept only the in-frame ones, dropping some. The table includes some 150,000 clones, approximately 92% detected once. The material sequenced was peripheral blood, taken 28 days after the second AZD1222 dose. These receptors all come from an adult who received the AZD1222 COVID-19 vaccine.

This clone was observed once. The CDR3 sequence: CASSTQRIQETQYF. As DNA, the CDR3 is TGTGCCAGCAGTACCCAACGGATACAAGAGACCCAGTACTTC. The chain is built from TRBV28 and TRBJ2-5, with unresolved D. The CDR3 runs 14 residues. V was cut by 5 bases and J by 2 bases, with 12 bases left in between. Per the germline V gene, CDR1 is MDHEN and CDR2 is SYDVKM.

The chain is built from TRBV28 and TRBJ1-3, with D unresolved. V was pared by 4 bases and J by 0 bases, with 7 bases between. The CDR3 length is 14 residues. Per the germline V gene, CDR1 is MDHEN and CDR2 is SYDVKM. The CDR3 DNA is TGTGCCAGCAGTTCTCAGGCCTCTGGAAACACCATATATTTT. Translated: CASSSQASGNTIYF. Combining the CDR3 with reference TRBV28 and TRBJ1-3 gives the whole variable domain DVKVTQSSRYLVKRTGEKVFLECVQDMDHENMFWYRQDPGLGLRLIYFSYDVKMKEKGDIPEGYSVSREKKERFSLILESASTNQTSMYLCASSSQASGNTIYFGEGSWLTVV.

As DNA, the CDR3 is TGCGCCACCCACGCGCGCGCCGGGGAGCTGTTTTTT. Protein product: CATHARAGELFF. This chain connects TRBV5-1 to TRBJ2-2; D gene uncertain. Germline V lookup: CDR1 SGHRS, CDR2 YFSETQ. V lost 9 bases, J lost 6 bases, and 12 bases lay in between. The CDR3 covers 12 residues.

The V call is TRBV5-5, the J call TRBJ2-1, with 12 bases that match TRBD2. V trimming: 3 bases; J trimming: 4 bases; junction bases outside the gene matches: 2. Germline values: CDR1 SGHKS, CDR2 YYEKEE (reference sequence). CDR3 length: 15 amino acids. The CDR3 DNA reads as TGTGCCAGCAGCTCCGGACTAGCGGGGTACAATGAGCAGTTCTTC. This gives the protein CASSSGLAGYNEQFF.